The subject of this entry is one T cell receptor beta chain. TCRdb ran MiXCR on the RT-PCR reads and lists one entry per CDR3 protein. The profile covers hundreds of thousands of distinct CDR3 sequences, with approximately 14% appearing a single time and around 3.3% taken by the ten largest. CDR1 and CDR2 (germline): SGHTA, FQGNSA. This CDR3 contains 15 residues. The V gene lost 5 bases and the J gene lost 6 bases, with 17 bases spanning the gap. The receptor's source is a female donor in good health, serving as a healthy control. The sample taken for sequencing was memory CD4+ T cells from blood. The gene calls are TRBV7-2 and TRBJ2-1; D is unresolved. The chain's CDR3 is CASSKQSGYSNEQFF. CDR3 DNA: TGTGCCAGCAGCAAACAGAGTGGGTACAGCAATGAGCAGTTCTTC. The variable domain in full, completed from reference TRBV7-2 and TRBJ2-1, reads GAGVSQSPSNKVTEKGKDVELRCDPISGHTALYWYRQSLGQGLEFLIYFQGNSAPDKSGLPSDRFSAERTGGSVSTLTIQRTQQEDSAVYLCASSKQSGYSNEQFFGPGTRLTVL.